The rows below give T cell receptor beta chains drawn from one sample of a study of ipilimumab plus nivolumab after autologous stem cell transplantation. Generated by immunoSEQ multiplex PCR, the TCRdb table keeps only in-frame clones and is missing some. Altogether about 83,000 clones are present, 75% to 85% being singletons, with the ten largest covering approximately 2.2%. Here the sequenced sample was PBMCs, taken in a trial of ipilimumab plus nivolumab as post-transplant consolidation. The source of these receptors is a male donor with diffuse large B-cell lymphoma. CDR3s leave out the opening cysteine and the closing phenylalanine or tryptophan. A D gene is named only where the DNA matches it firmly. Size is stated for part of the rows, as once, few or many counts, or as a class when the clone is expanded.

D gene,V gene,J gene,CDR3 length,clone size,CDR3 protein
NA,TRBV9,TRBJ2-1,12,NA,ASSPINLRDEQF
TRBD2,TRBV11-2,TRBJ2-5,16,once,ASSPLAGGPVVAGTQY
TRBD2,TRBV11-2,TRBJ2-1,14,NA,ASNQEASGGPDEQF
TRBD1,TRBV27,TRBJ2-7,14,NA,ASSPLSQDRGGEQY
NA,TRBV30,TRBJ1-2,10,few,AWSPSNYGYT
TRBD2,TRBV9,TRBJ2-1,16,NA,ASSVLVAGGSSYNEQF
TRBD2,TRBV29-1,TRBJ2-3,13,NA,SLWGGASGTDTQY
NA,TRBV2,TRBJ2-7,12,NA,ASSRGVGSYEQY
TRBD1,TRBV6-6,TRBJ2-7,13,NA,ASSLDRGAIYEQY
TRBD1,TRBV4-1,TRBJ1-6,14,NA,ASSLTGDRGVAPLH
TRBD2,TRBV4-2,TRBJ2-3,16,NA,ASSQRLAGGLSTDTQY
NA,TRBV6-1,TRBJ1-3,13,few,ASSEVSGVENTIY
NA,TRBV7-3,TRBJ2-2,11,NA,ASSLTYTGELF
TRBD1,TRBV9,TRBJ2-3,12,NA,ASSADRVTDTQY
NA,TRBV5-1,TRBJ2-7,12,NA,ASSLEAVPYEQY
TRBD1,TRBV5-1,TRBJ2-5,13,NA,ASSLGTGPRETQY
NA,TRBV5-4,TRBJ1-2,12,few,ASRGTNINYGYT
NA,TRBV7-9,TRBJ1-4,13,NA,ASSPTGALHEKLF
NA,TRBV6-1,TRBJ2-1,12,few,ASRDGSSYNEQF
NA,TRBV11-3,TRBJ1-1,13,NA,ASSARTVRNTEAF
TRBD1,TRBV6-5,TRBJ2-2,14,NA,ASSYSGRGHHGELF
NA,TRBV5-8,TRBJ2-7,16,NA,ASSLGVGKTRDRYEQY
TRBD2,TRBV19,TRBJ2-1,12,NA,ASSQAGTRHEQF
NA,TRBV18,TRBJ1-2,11,NA,ASSPPIKEGYT
NA,TRBV27,TRBJ2-3,14,NA,ASSLTATIHTDTQY
TRBD1,TRBV4-2,TRBJ2-2,13,few,ASSQGQGAPGELF
TRBD2,TRBV5-1,TRBJ2-1,13,NA,ASSGASGRINEQF
TRBD1,TRBV7-7,TRBJ2-2,14,NA,ASSPSGGAGPGELF
TRBD2,TRBV7-9,TRBJ2-5,13,NA,ASSLTGGGQETQY
TRBD1,TRBV12-5,TRBJ2-5,13,NA,ASGPGGDRGLSQY
TRBD2,TRBV6-4,TRBJ2-5,13,NA,ASSRLAGGRETQY
NA,TRBV27,TRBJ2-7,13,NA,ASSLLSGGVGEQY
TRBD1,TRBV7-9,TRBJ2-7,14,NA,ASSPGRDRTASEQY
NA,TRBV27,TRBJ1-1,12,NA,ASSLKDMNTEAF
NA,TRBV14,TRBJ2-7,11,NA,ASSQVRAYEQY
NA,TRBV25-1,TRBJ2-7,11,NA,ASSEVGPYEQY
NA,TRBV6-5,TRBJ1-2,11,NA,ASSVQANYGYT
NA,TRBV6-6,TRBJ2-7,12,NA,ASSYTGRVHEQY
TRBD1,TRBV6-1,TRBJ1-2,10,NA,ASQTGGDGYT
NA,TRBV4-2,TRBJ2-1,15,NA,ASSQDARPRLGGEQF
NA,TRBV18,TRBJ2-3,11,NA,ASSLIPGDTQY